This TCR beta chain was recovered during a study of T cells in narcolepsy. Trimming shortened V by 2 bases and J by 0 bases, and 4 bases separated the two germline ends. The CDR3 is made up of 14 amino acids. Germline-derived CDR1 and CDR2 are MNHEY and SVGAGI. Libraries were prepared by immunoSEQ multiplex PCR; TCRdb keeps only in-frame clonotypes and omits some of them. This table holds about 10,000 clones, 70% to 75% found once. Regarding this clone: Its antigen is not identified. The same CDR3 can be traced to other DNA sequences in this sample.

Findings and limits, study-wide: HCRT-specific and TRIB2-specific autoreactive clonotypes appeared among same-patient CSF and blood CD4+ clonotypes.

This clonotype was obtained from a human donor with narcolepsy. The V and J genes are TRBV6-5 and TRBJ2-2; D not resolved. Sequencing was performed on CD45RA- memory CD8+ T cells from PBMCs. In DNA form, the CDR3 reads TGTGCCAGCAGTTACGGGGCGAACACCGGGGAGCTGTTTTTT. The encoded protein is CASSYGANTGELFF.